Each of the 18 T cell receptor beta chains below was sequenced from the same sample in a study of metastatic and nonmetastatic thyroid tumors. Thyroid surgery took place with no prior treatment in any patient. TCRdb re-processed the PCR reads through MiXCR. The data hold roughly 30,000 clones, with roughly a sixth observed a single time. Sequenced material: blood. These receptors were taken from a female donor with papillary thyroid cancer or a benign thyroid nodule (not recorded which). Some clones in this sample may be carry-over from other donors' samples.

This clone was detected many times. The chain carries TRBV2 and TRBJ2-7, with 11 bases matching TRBD2. Germline assignment: CDR1 SNHLY and CDR2 FYNNEI. J gave up 5 bases and V 8 bases, and 11 bases lay outside the gene matches. The CDR3 is 15 amino acids. The CDR3 region has the DNA TGTGCCAGCCAGGGAGTAGCGGGAGGGCCAAACGAGCAGTACTTC. This encodes CASQGVAGGPNEQYF. The full variable domain, in which reference TRBV2 and TRBJ2-7 provide the parts outside the CDR3, is EPEVTQTPSHQVTQMGQEVILRCVPISNHLYFYWYRQILGQKVEFLVSFYNNEISEKSEIFDDQFSVERPDGSNFTLKIRSTKLEDSAMYFCASQGVAGGPNEQYFGPGTRLTVT.

At least ten counts were recorded for this clone. This CDR3 reads CASSYGQQVGYTF. The CDR3 DNA is TGTGCCAGCAGTTACGGGCAACAGGTTGGCTACACCTTC. The chain recombines TRBV6-5 with TRBJ1-2; tentatively, D is TRBD1 (5 bases). CDR1 and CDR2 from the germline V gene are MNHEY and SVGAGI. This CDR3 is 13 amino acids long. V was shortened by 2 bases and J by 7 bases, with 11 bases between the two germline ends.

Only a few counts were recorded for this clone. The same CDR3 can be traced to other DNA sequences in this sample. This chain connects TRBV6-1 to TRBJ1-1; no clear D gene. From germline, CDR1 is MNHNS and CDR2 SASEGT. The CDR3 is made up of 13 amino acids. The ends were cut back, 6 bases at V and 2 bases at J, with 10 bases in the middle. The CDR3 protein is CASRTGSNTEAFF. The CDR3 region has the DNA TGTGCCAGCAGAACCGGCTCAAACACTGAAGCTTTCTTT.

This clone was counted only a few times. This chain joins TRBV4-1 and TRBJ2-7; 7 bases are a match to TRBD1. V dropped 1 base and J dropped 0; count of bases not matched to a gene: 12. Per the germline V gene, CDR1 is MGHRA and CDR2 is YSYEKL. The CDR3 has 18 residues. CDR3: CASSQASRAQGSSYEQYF. CDR3 DNA: TGCGCCAGCAGCCAAGCTTCCCGGGCACAGGGGTCCTCCTACGAGCAGTACTTC.

The gene calls are TRBV30 and TRBJ2-7; D is uncertain. Germline CDR1 reads GTSNPN; CDR2 reads SVGIG (reference sequence). There are 13 residues in the CDR3. Trimming removed 2 bases at V and 5 bases at J, with 13 bases between. The CDR3 spells CAWSLRLGDEQYF. The CDR3 bases are TGTGCCTGGAGTTTGAGGCTTGGCGACGAGCAGTACTTC. Combining the CDR3 with reference TRBV30 and TRBJ2-7 gives the whole variable domain SQTIHQWPATLVQPVGSPLSLECTVEGTSNPNLYWYRQAAGRGLQLLFYSVGIGQISSEVPQNLSASRPQDRQFILSSKKLLLSDSGFYLCAWSLRLGDEQYFGPGTRLTVT.

This clone is classed as large. This chain connects TRBV7-8 to TRBJ2-1; 8 bases agree with TRBD2. The CDR3 sequence is 15 residues long. Germline CDR1 SGHVS, CDR2 FQNEAQ. Trimming cost V 5 bases and J 7 bases; bases outside gene matches: 10. CDR3 residues: CASSAEAGAGNEQFF. As DNA, the CDR3 is TGTGCCAGCAGCGCCGAAGCGGGAGCAGGAAATGAGCAGTTCTTC.

This clone was counted many times. This chain joins TRBV20-1 and TRBJ1-2; possibly TRBD1 for D (5 bases). This CDR3 is built from 13 residues. The V gene's germline CDR1 is DFQATT and CDR2 SNEGSKA (reference sequence). V lost 6 bases and J 4 bases, leaving 15 bases between the germline ends. CDR3 in amino acids: CSAPLGRPYGYTF. The CDR3 DNA is TGCAGTGCCCCACTGGGGCGGCCCTATGGCTACACCTTC.

The CDR3 here is CASSFLTHPSTDTQYF. The CDR3, as DNA: TGTGCCAGCAGTTTCCTGACACACCCGAGCACAGATACGCAGTATTTT. The J gene is TRBJ2-3, the V gene TRBV2, with D unclear. V was shortened by 5 bases and J by 0 bases, with 15 bases between the two germline ends. The germline gives CDR1 SNHLY, CDR2 FYNNEI. This CDR3 spans 16 amino acids.

V is TRBV7-8 and J is TRBJ1-1; tentative D call: TRBD1 (6 bases). V dropped 1 base and J dropped 4 bases, with 7 bases sitting between them. This CDR3 is built from 13 residues. Germline lookup yields CDR1 SGHVS and CDR2 FQNEAQ. The CDR3 DNA sequence: TGTGCCAGCAGCTTAGTCAGGGGCACTGAAGCTTTCTTT. Translation gives CASSLVRGTEAFF.

This clone showed up many times. The chain links TRBV20-1 to TRBJ2-1, with TRBD2 matching 10 bases. Germline V gene sequence: CDR1 DFQATT, CDR2 SNEGSKA (reference sequence). The CDR3 runs to 14 residues. J was trimmed by 3 bases and V by 5 bases; bases with no gene match: 4. CDR3 region: CSAHSGRSYNEQFF. DNA of the CDR3: TGCAGTGCTCATAGCGGGAGGAGCTACAATGAGCAGTTCTTC.

This clone appeared many times. This rearrangement joins TRBV10-3 to TRBJ2-5; 8 bases map to TRBD1. The CDR3 consists of 17 residues. Germline loops: CDR1 ENHRY, CDR2 SYGVKD. With 3 bases clipped from V and 5 bases from J, the junction kept 14 bases outside the gene matches. CDR3 sequence reads: CAISDDRGRNTRETQYF. The CDR3 DNA is TGTGCCATCAGTGACGACAGGGGACGAAACACCCGGGAGACCCAGTACTTC.

This clone was picked up many times. The genes are TRBV29-1 and TRBJ1-2; D remains unclear. The V gene lost 0 bases and the J gene lost 5 bases, with 10 bases spanning the gap. The germline V gene has CDR1 SQVTM and CDR2 ANQGSEA. The CDR3 is 13 amino acids. DNA of the CDR3: TGCAGCGTTGAAGATCTAGGGCCTTATGGCTACACCTTC. It translates to CSVEDLGPYGYTF. Based on the CDR3 plus reference TRBV29-1 and TRBJ1-2, the full variable domain is SAVISQKPSRDICQRGTSLTIQCQVDSQVTMMFWYRQQPGQSLTLIATANQGSEATYESGFVIDKFPISRPNLTFSTLTVSNMSPEDSSIYLCSVEDLGPYGYTFGSGTRLTVV.

This clone has ten or more counts. The chain has TRBV5-1 and TRBJ2-3; 13 bases map to TRBD2. The germline V gene has CDR1 SGHRS and CDR2 YFSETQ. V gave up 4 bases and J gave up 0 bases; unmatched junction bases: 8. This CDR3 region has 18 residues. The CDR3 here is CASSERTSGRQSTDTQYF. In DNA form, the CDR3 reads TGCGCCAGCAGCGAAAGGACTAGCGGGAGACAAAGCACAGATACGCAGTATTTT. Full variable domain (missing parts from reference TRBV5-1 and TRBJ2-3): KAGVTQTPRYLIKTRGQQVTLSCSPISGHRSVSWYQQTPGQGLQFLFEYFSETQRNKGNFPGRFSGRQFSNSRSEMNVSTLELGDSALYLCASSERTSGRQSTDTQYFGPGTRLTVL.

The V gene is TRBV20-1, the J gene TRBJ2-7, with TRBD1 identical over 8 bases. This CDR3 region has 14 residues. V was clipped by 5 bases and J by 5 bases; unmatched bases: 11. Germline loops: CDR1 DFQATT, CDR2 SNEGSKA (reference sequence). DNA of the CDR3: TGCAGTGCTTCAAGAGCCGACAGGGGCCACGAGCAGTACTTC. Its translation is CSASRADRGHEQYF.

This clone is medium-sized by share. Compared with germline, one end of the junction differs, possibly owing to a read error. The rearrangement links TRBV6-2 or TRBV6-3 to TRBJ2-7; 9 nucleotides line up with TRBD2. Germline V gives CDR1 MNHEY, CDR2 SVGEGT. The CDR3 runs to 15 residues. In nucleotides, the CDR3 is TGTGCCAGCAGTTACAGGCGTTCGGGGACTAGCAGCTCGGAATTC. It is translated as CASSYRRSGTSSSEF.

This clone has a count of ten or more. V usage is TRBV28 and J usage is TRBJ2-3; D remains unclear. Trimming shortened V by 3 bases and J by 3 bases, and 19 bases separated the two germline ends. The CDR3 totals 17 residues. Germline assignment: CDR1 MDHEN and CDR2 SYDVKM. The CDR3 DNA reads TGTGCCAGCAGTTTTCAGTCCGCCCGAGCTGTTACAGATACGCAGTATTTT. It specifies CASSFQSARAVTDTQYF.

This clone was detected many times. The rearrangement uses TRBV30 and TRBJ1-4; D gene ambiguous. The CDR3 loop spans 13 amino acids. Germline lookup yields CDR1 GTSNPN and CDR2 SVGIG (reference sequence). Trimming shortened V by 2 bases and J by 6 bases, and 10 bases separated the two germline ends. The CDR3 bases are TGTGCCTGGAGTCTTTCGAGGGATGAAAAACTGTTTTTT. Translated, it gives CAWSLSRDEKLFF.

At least ten counts were recorded for this clone. The CDR3, as DNA: TGTGCCAGCAGGTCTAGGGGGGGGGCGCTGGGCACCGGGGAGCTGTTTTTT. Translation gives CASRSRGGALGTGELFF. The V gene is TRBV2, the J gene TRBJ2-2, with a tentative D call TRBD2 (7 bases). Trimming cost V 6 bases and J 4 bases, with 21 bases left between them. The CDR3 extends over 17 amino acids. CDR1 and CDR2 (germline): SNHLY, FYNNEI. Full variable domain (rest looked up from reference TRBV2 and TRBJ2-2): EPEVTQTPSHQVTQMGQEVILRCVPISNHLYFYWYRQILGQKVEFLVSFYNNEISEKSEIFDDQFSVERPDGSNFTLKIRSTKLEDSAMYFCASRSRGGALGTGELFFGEGSRLTVL.